This TCR beta chain was identified in a study of cytomegalovirus exposure and HLA in healthy donors. Study information: Ancestry clustering placed 70% to 90% of roughly 410 genotyped donors in the Caucasian-associated cluster.

V dropped 2 bases and J dropped 0 bases, with 10 bases sitting between them. This CDR3 has 15 residues. From germline, CDR1 is WNHNN and CDR2 SYGVQD (reference sequence). With 60 Vbeta and 13 Jbeta primers, the PCR was carried out. Only in-frame clones appear in the TCRdb table, and some are missing; sequencing was by immunoSEQ multiplex PCR. The repertoire consists of under 200,000 clones, with around 75% occurring once and the leading ten covering around 3%. This clonotype was obtained from a woman aged 45-60 years in good health and CMV-seropositive. The chain links TRBV10-1 to TRBJ2-5; D remains ambiguous. Sequencing was carried out using PBMCs. CDR3 loop: CASSEGPTYQETQYF. CDR3 coding DNA: TGCGCCAGCAGTGAGGGGCCGACGTACCAAGAGACCCAGTACTTC.